The rows below give T cell receptor beta chains drawn from one sample of a study of OX40 agonist ivuxolimab in advanced cancers. Generated by immunoSEQ multiplex PCR, the TCRdb table keeps only in-frame clones and is missing some. The sample has approximately 60,000 clones, approximately 93% seen once; the top ten hold around 19%. Source: CD4+ or CD8+ T cells sorted from blood, taken in a trial of the OX40 agonist ivuxolimab. All receptors come from an adult with an advanced solid tumor such as melanoma, head and neck, liver or kidney cancer. Each CDR3 is given without its conserved first and last residue.

>TRBJ2-5|TRBV7-2
ASSPAPLTQY
>TRBJ2-5|TRBV27
ASSLIGRETQY
>TRBJ2-3|TRBV4-1
ASTPRGSWMDTQY
>TRBJ1-5|TRBV5-6
ASSLGRQPQH
>TRBJ1-2|TRBV15
ATSSEYYGYT
>TRBJ2-1|TRBV27
ASSLLRGDNEQF
>TRBJ2-2|TRBV6-1
ASSFIPDYTGELF
>TRBJ2-2|TRBV15
ATSREEGTVTTGELF
>TRBJ2-7|TRBV5-6
ASSGQDYEQY
>TRBJ2-2|TRBV6-1
ASSEAEFGGELF
>TRBJ2-7|TRBV18
ASSERLRDVYEQY
>TRBJ2-7|TRBV19
ASSIDRQGIYEQY
>TRBJ2-7|TRBV7-2
ASSQGTGLRVEQY
>TRBJ2-1|TRBV9
ASSTGLAGLLDEQF
>TRBJ1-1|TRBV6-5
ASSLGLRNTEAF
>TRBJ2-3|TRBV7-9
ASSPLGEGLTDTQY
>TRBJ2-1|TRBV19
ASTLAGGYNEQF
>TRBJ2-1|TRBV14
ASSQDSVYNEQF
>TRBJ2-2|TRBV6-5
ASSSKTGGSGELF
>TRBJ2-7|TRBV28
ASSLLAGNYEQY
>TRBJ2-7|TRBV19
ASSLAGYSYEQY
>TRBJ1-2|TRBV27
ASSFQGQGGAYGYT
>TRBJ1-4|TRBV4-3
ASSQETGGSEKLF
>TRBJ2-7|TRBV7-8
ASSFSYEQY
>TRBJ2-1|TRBV27
ASSFGPTYNEQF
>TRBJ2-6|TRBV6-5
ASSYSTDGANVLT
>TRBJ2-1|TRBV15
ATRGTDSSYNEQF